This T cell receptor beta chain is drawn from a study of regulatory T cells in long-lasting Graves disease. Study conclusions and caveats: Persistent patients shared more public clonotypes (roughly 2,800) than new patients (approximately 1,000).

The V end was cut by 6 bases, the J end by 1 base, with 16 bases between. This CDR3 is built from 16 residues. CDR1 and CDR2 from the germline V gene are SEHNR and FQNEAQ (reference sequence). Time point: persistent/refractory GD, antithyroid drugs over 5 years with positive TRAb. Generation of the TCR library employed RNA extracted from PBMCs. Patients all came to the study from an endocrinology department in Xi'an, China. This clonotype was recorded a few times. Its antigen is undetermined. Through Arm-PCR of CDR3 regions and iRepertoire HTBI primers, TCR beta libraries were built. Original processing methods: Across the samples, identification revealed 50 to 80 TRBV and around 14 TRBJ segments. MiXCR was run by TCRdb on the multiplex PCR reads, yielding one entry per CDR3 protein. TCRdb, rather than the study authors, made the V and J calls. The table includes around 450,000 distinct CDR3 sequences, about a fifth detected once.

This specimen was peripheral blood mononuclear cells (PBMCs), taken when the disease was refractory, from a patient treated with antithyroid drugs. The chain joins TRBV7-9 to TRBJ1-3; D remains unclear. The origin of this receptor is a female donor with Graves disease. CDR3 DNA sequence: TGTGCCAGCAGTAGAACTTTAAGAGGGTCTGGAAACACCATATATTTT. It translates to CASSRTLRGSGNTIYF.